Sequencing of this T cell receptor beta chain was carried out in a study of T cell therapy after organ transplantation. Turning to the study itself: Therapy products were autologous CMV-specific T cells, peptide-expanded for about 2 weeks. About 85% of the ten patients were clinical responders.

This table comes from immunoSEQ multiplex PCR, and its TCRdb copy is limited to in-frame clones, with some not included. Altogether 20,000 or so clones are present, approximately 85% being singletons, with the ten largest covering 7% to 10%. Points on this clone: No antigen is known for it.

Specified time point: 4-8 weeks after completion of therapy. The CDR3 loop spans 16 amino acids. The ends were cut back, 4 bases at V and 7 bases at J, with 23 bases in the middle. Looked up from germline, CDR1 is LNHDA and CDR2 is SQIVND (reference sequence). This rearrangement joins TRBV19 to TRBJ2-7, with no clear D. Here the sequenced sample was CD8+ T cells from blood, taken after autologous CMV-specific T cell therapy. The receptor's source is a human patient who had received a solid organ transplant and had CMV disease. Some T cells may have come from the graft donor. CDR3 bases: TGTGCCAGTAGTACAATTCCGGCGATGGGTGTTTTAGAGCAGTACTTC. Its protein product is CASSTIPAMGVLEQYF.